This T cell receptor beta chain emerged from a study of response to subunit inactivated influenza vaccine (dated by TCRdb to about 2018). For the wider study: The study used deep quantitative T cell receptor repertoire profiling to track responses to a trivalent subunit inactivated influenza vaccine. Broad study findings and their caveats: It was suggested by the authors that each seasonal influenza vaccination may recruit only a limited number of new T cells.

A note on this clonotype: Its binding antigen is unknown. Qualities for individual bases were not recorded, and no much larger clone is one base off.

Library preparation was by RT-PCR. Sequenced on an Illumina HiSeq 2500. The public reads were run again by TCRdb, first through fastp at Q25 and then through MiXCR, and only productive beta chains were kept. CDR3 protein sequences are deduplicated, and each keeps its most common genes and DNA. Counted in this sample were hundreds of thousands of distinct CDR3 sequences; around 15% of them appeared once. The ten largest make up around 7.6% of the sample. This receptor was obtained from a man aged 50-60 years who received an inactivated influenza vaccine. Donor details come from another sample of the same person, matched by shared clones. The sample consisted of PBMCs from blood, taken approximately 15 days before vaccination.

The CDR3 region has the sequence CASSISGRSSGANVLTF. The nucleotides are TGTGCCAGCAGTATCTCGGGACGTAGCTCTGGGGCCAACGTCCTGACTTTC. This receptor chain uses TRBV6-2 or TRBV6-3 and TRBJ2-6; the D gene cannot be resolved beyond TRBD1 or TRBD2, each matching 5 bases. The CDR3 goes from the cysteine to the phenylalanine over 17 residues. CDR3 DNA only is kept here, 51 bases in frame from base 1. As encoded in the germline V gene, CDR1 is MNHEY while CDR2 is SVGEGT. The junction shows trimming of 5 bases on V and 0 bases on J, plus 14 bases between the germline ends.